This is a list of T cell receptor beta chains from one sample in a study of metastatic and nonmetastatic thyroid tumors. MiXCR re-clonotyped the PCR reads for TCRdb. Among about 92,000 clones listed, under 15% were seen once. The sequencing sample was made of blood. The receptor set was obtained from a female donor with papillary thyroid cancer or a benign thyroid nodule (not recorded which). Some clones in this sample may be carry-over from other donors' samples. CDR3s include the opening cysteine and the closing phenylalanine or tryptophan. D genes are given only for firm matches. Size is omitted from some rows. Given values are once, few, many or a class for expanded clones.

abundance	v_gene	d_gene	j_gene	CDR3aa	CDR3nt
few	TRBV27	NA	TRBJ2-7	CASSLRKSRSIYEQYF	TGTGCCAGCAGTTTACGGAAATCCCGGAGTATATACGAGCAGTACTTC
many	TRBV6-4	NA	TRBJ2-3	CASTISSTDTQYF	TGTGCCAGCACTATATCTAGCACAGATACGCAGTATTTT
many	TRBV5-6	TRBD1	TRBJ1-6	CASSRDRGSSYNSPLHF	TGTGCCAGCAGTCGGGACAGGGGAAGCTCCTATAATTCACCCCTCCACTTT
NA	TRBV27	NA	TRBJ1-1	CASSLGAYTEAFF	TGTGCCAGCAGTTTAGGGGCGTACACTGAAGCTTTCTTT
many	TRBV5-1	TRBD2	TRBJ2-7	CASSLIAGGNSYEQYF	TGCGCCAGCAGCCTCATAGCGGGGGGCAACTCCTACGAGCAGTACTTC
many	TRBV9	TRBD2	TRBJ2-3	CASSETSGGPTSTDTQYF	TGTGCCAGCAGCGAGACTAGCGGGGGGCCGACTAGCACAGATACGCAGTATTTT
many	TRBV30	NA	TRBJ2-7	CAWSKETYEQYF	TGTGCCTGGAGTAAGGAAACCTACGAGCAGTACTTC
NA	TRBV2	NA	TRBJ1-2	CASSVNSYYGYTF	TGTGCCAGCAGTGTAAACTCTTACTATGGCTACACCTTC
many	TRBV30	TRBD1	TRBJ1-6	CAWKPRAGGDNSPLHF	TGTGCCTGGAAACCCAGGGCAGGGGGGGATAATTCACCCCTCCACTTT
NA	TRBV6-5	NA	TRBJ1-2	CATQLGLWKDGYTF	TGTGCCACCCAGTTAGGGCTCTGGAAAGATGGCTACACCTTC
many	TRBV6-1	TRBD1	TRBJ1-2	CASSELRGPNYGYTF	TGTGCCAGCAGTGAACTAAGGGGGCCCAACTATGGCTACACCTTC
many	TRBV29-1	NA	TRBJ2-5	CSVPQGQETQYF	TGCAGCGTACCCCAGGGCCAAGAGACCCAGTACTTC
few	TRBV4-1	NA	TRBJ1-5	CASSQVRREPQHF	TGCGCCAGCAGCCAAGTCCGGAGGGAGCCCCAGCATTTT
many	TRBV5-1	NA	TRBJ2-3	CASSLWGADTQYF	TGCGCCAGCAGCTTGTGGGGGGCAGATACGCAGTATTTT
NA	TRBV30	NA	TRBJ1-2	CAWSNGPGGYTF	TGTGCCTGGAGTAACGGCCCCGGGGGCTACACCTTC
NA	TRBV18	NA	TRBJ2-7	CASSRSPDDEHYF	TGTGCCAGCTCCCGGAGTCCAGACGACGAGCATTACTTC
many	TRBV3-1	TRBD2	TRBJ2-5	CASSHEIAGDPRTQYF	TGTGCCAGCAGCCATGAAATAGCGGGGGATCCCCGGACCCAGTACTTC
NA	TRBV20-1	TRBD1	TRBJ2-7	CSAGPGQGAREQYF	TGCAGTGCTGGGCCGGGACAGGGAGCACGCGAGCAGTACTTC
many	TRBV19	TRBD1	TRBJ2-3	CASSFGQGLDTQYF	TGTGCCAGTAGTTTTGGACAGGGGTTGGATACGCAGTATTTT
many	TRBV7-3	NA	TRBJ2-2	CASSRGARNTGELFF	TGTGCCAGCAGCCGGGGGGCGAGGAACACCGGGGAGCTGTTTTTT
many	TRBV5-1	NA	TRBJ1-1	CASGWLPGDMGTEAFF	TGCGCCAGCGGTTGGTTACCAGGGGATATGGGAACTGAAGCTTTCTTT
many	TRBV6-1	NA	TRBJ1-5	CASSLQGKQPQHF	TGTGCCAGCAGCTTACAGGGTAAGCAGCCCCAGCATTTT
many	TRBV7-9	TRBD1	TRBJ1-1	CASSGTGGNTEAFF	TGTGCCAGCAGCGGGACAGGGGGGAACACTGAAGCTTTCTTT
many	TRBV27	NA	TRBJ2-1	CASSLSGGGGPLAF	TGTGCCAGCAGTTTATCGGGCGGTGGGGGACCCTTAGCCTTC
NA	TRBV12-3/TRBV12-4	NA	TRBJ1-1	CASNDNDGTEAFF	TGTGCCAGCAACGATAACGATGGTACTGAAGCTTTCTTT
many	TRBV9	TRBD2	TRBJ2-5	CASSVAGGPEETQYF	TGTGCCAGCAGCGTAGCGGGGGGGCCTGAAGAGACCCAGTACTTC
many	TRBV7-6	TRBD1	TRBJ2-7	CASSLEGQGTYEQYF	TGTGCCAGCAGCTTAGAGGGACAGGGCACCTACGAGCAGTACTTC
many	TRBV24-1	NA	TRBJ2-7	CATSDFRCYF	TGTGCCACCAGTGATTTTCGTTGCTACTTC
many	TRBV20-1	NA	TRBJ2-6	CSALRDRPGANVLTF	TGCAGTGCCCTACGGGACCGCCCTGGGGCCAACGTCCTGACTTTC
many	TRBV4-1	NA	TRBJ1-1	CASSQDRFNTEAFF	TGCGCCAGCAGCCAAGACAGATTTAACACTGAAGCTTTCTTT
many	TRBV7-7	NA	TRBJ2-5	CASSLGPQETQYF	TGTGCTAGCAGCTTAGGGCCTCAAGAGACCCAGTACTTC
NA	TRBV2	TRBD1	TRBJ1-1	CASSEAALGQGGNEAFF	TGTGCCAGCAGTGAAGCGGCCCTGGGACAGGGAGGAAATGAAGCCTTCTTT
many	TRBV6-1	TRBD1	TRBJ1-5	CASSESGGTGVNQPQHF	TGTGCCAGCAGTGAGAGCGGCGGGACAGGCGTCAATCAGCCCCAGCATTTT
many	TRBV19	NA	TRBJ1-5	CASSIGVARFNQPQHF	TGTGCCAGTAGTATAGGGGTCGCGCGGTTCAATCAGCCCCAGCATTTT
many	TRBV19	NA	TRBJ1-5	CASSTTRGPQPQHF	TGTGCCAGTAGTACGACCCGAGGCCCCCAGCCCCAGCATTTT
many	TRBV4-2	NA	TRBJ1-2	CASSQEDIQGYYGYTF	TGTGCCAGCAGCCAAGAAGATATACAGGGATACTATGGCTACACCTTC
NA	TRBV12-3/TRBV12-4	TRBD1	TRBJ1-2	CSSRPGQGVGGYTF	TGTTCTAGCAGACCGGGACAGGGAGTAGGTGGCTACACCTTC